Below, 7 T cell receptor beta chains from the same sample are listed, as sequenced in a study of blood T cell repertoires in COVID-19. The repertoire was sequenced with immunoSEQ multiplex PCR; TCRdb's copy has only in-frame clones and lacks some. The sample shows a few hundred thousand clones, 90% of them seen only once. Sequenced: PBMCs or T cells enriched from blood (not recorded which). Receptors originate from a man between 25 and 39 years old who had recovered from COVID-19.

The CDR3 reads CASSNNPEFWYF. The CDR3 region has the DNA TGTGCCAGCTCAAATAATCCTGAGTTCTGGTACTTC. This chain joins TRBV18 and TRBJ2-7; D unresolved. This CDR3 spans 12 amino acids. Per germline, CDR1 KGHSH and CDR2 LQKENI. Trimming took 5 bases from V and 12 from J, leaving 17 bases between them.

CDR3 amino acids: CASSFGGRRETQYF. The CDR3 DNA is TGTGCCAGCAGCTTTGGAGGGAGGAGGGAGACCCAGTACTTC. The chain carries TRBV11-2 and TRBJ2-5, with a weak D call TRBD2 (6 bases). This CDR3 is 14 amino acids long. The ends were cut back, 3 bases at V and 5 bases at J, with 13 bases in the middle. The V gene's germline CDR1 is SGHAT and CDR2 FQNNGV.

The rearrangement links TRBV10-1 to TRBJ2-3; 11 bases align to TRBD2. Germline trimming cut 3 bases from V and 4 bases from J; bases unmatched to any gene: 6. Germline V CDR1 and CDR2: WNHNN, SYGVQD (reference sequence). The length of the CDR3 is 16 residues. The CDR3 loop is CASSDLTSGAADTQYF. For the CDR3, the DNA is TGCGCCAGCAGTGATCTGACTAGCGGGGCTGCAGATACGCAGTATTTT.

The chain has TRBV3-1 (or the pseudogene TRBV3-2) and TRBJ2-5; maybe TRBD2 (5 bases). CDR3 length equals 16 residues. CDR1 is LGHDT, CDR2 YNNKEL, per germline (reference sequence). The V end lost 0 bases, the J end lost 5 bases, and 16 bases lay between the germline ends. The CDR3 spells CASSQDHGVFKETQYF. The CDR3 DNA reads TGTGCCAGCAGCCAAGATCACGGGGTTTTCAAGGAGACCCAGTACTTC.

In its sample, this clone was seen a few times. This chain connects TRBV11-2 to TRBJ1-1; possible D gene TRBD1, 5 bases. Germline V gives CDR1 SGHAT, CDR2 FQNNGV. The CDR3 is 16 amino acids. The V gene lost 3 bases and the J gene lost 5 bases, with 19 bases spanning the gap. CDR3 sequence: CASSFSPQGEWTEAFF. In DNA form, the CDR3 reads TGTGCCAGCAGCTTTTCTCCCCAGGGCGAGTGGACTGAAGCTTTCTTT.

This chain links TRBV27 with TRBJ2-2; TRBD1 might be the D (6 bases). Germline V gene data show CDR1 as MNHEY and CDR2 as SMNVEV (reference sequence). Trimming removed 0 bases from V and 7 bases from J, with 12 bases in between. This CDR3 spans 15 amino acids. For the CDR3, the DNA is TGTGCCAGCAGTTTATCACAGGGCCTGGGCGGGGAGCTGTTTTTT. It specifies CASSLSQGLGGELFF.

The chain has TRBV12-5 and TRBJ2-1, with 8 positions matching TRBD1. V lost 7 bases and J lost 7; bases outside the gene matches: 6. The germline CDR1 and CDR2 sequences are LGHNT and FRNRAP. The CDR3 contains 13 residues. The CDR3 sequence is CASVRQGRNEQFF. The CDR3 DNA reads TGTGCTAGTGTCCGACAGGGGAGGAATGAGCAGTTCTTC.